One and the same sample provided the 12 T cell receptor beta chains below, sequenced in a study of blood T cells in healthy people across ages. It was with a sample-barcoded 5' primer and a J-beta primer mix that a second PCR of roughly 7 to 12 cycles was run. One entry per CDR3 protein, called by TCRdb with MiXCR from the 5' RACE reads. The table records approximately 850,000 distinct CDR3 sequences, roughly 44% of them present only once. Sequenced input: blood. These receptors originate from a man in his sixties in good health.

The CDR3 loop is CSAFGTSGGATSYEQYF. The CDR3 DNA follows: TGCAGTGCCTTCGGGACTAGCGGGGGGGCGACGTCCTACGAGCAGTACTTC. The gene calls are TRBV20-1 and TRBJ2-7; 16 bases map to TRBD2. After removal of 6 bases from V and 1 base from J, the junction contained 9 bases not matched to a gene. Germline values: CDR1 DFQATT, CDR2 SNEGSKA (reference sequence). The CDR3 length is 17 residues.

This clonotype was counted between two and nine times. The CDR3 nucleotides read TGTGCCAGCAGTGGGGGGTATCCCTACGAGCAGTACTTC. The encoded protein is CASSGGYPYEQYF. The chain is built from TRBV2 and TRBJ2-4; D may be TRBD1 or TRBD2 (5 bases each). The assigned J gene may be wrong: the sequence end matches TRBJ2-7 better. The CDR3 is 13 residues long. Germline CDR1 and CDR2: SNHLY and FYNNEI.

This chain connects TRBV4-1 to TRBJ1-2; no firm D call. Trimming cost V 0 bases and J 4 bases, with 9 bases left between them. CDR3 size: 14 residues. Germline-derived CDR1 and CDR2 are MGHRA and YSYEKL. CDR3 in amino acids: CASSQDRQVYGYTF. CDR3 sequence (DNA): TGCGCCAGCAGCCAAGACAGGCAGGTCTATGGCTACACCTTC.

In regard to this clonotype: Just one base apart from a much larger clone, this may be a read error. V usage is TRBV29-1 and J usage is TRBJ2-5; D is unclear. V gave up 7 bases and J gave up 2 bases, with 14 bases separating them. CDR3 length equals 13 residues. Germline assignment: CDR1 SQVTM and CDR2 ANQGSEA. CDR3 amino acids: CSAMNGFQETQYF. CDR3 in DNA: TGCAGCGCAATGAACGGATTTCAAGAGACCCAGTACTTC.

This clonotype was seen a handful of times. The rearrangement uses TRBV7-9 and TRBJ1-5; 7 bases map to TRBD1. J was trimmed by 0 bases and V by 4 bases; bases with no gene match: 3. The CDR3 length is 15 residues. CDR1 SEHNR and CDR2 FQNEAQ come from the germline V gene (reference sequence). CDR3 region: CASSYGDSSNQPQHF. In DNA form, the CDR3 reads TGTGCCAGCAGCTACGGGGACAGTAGCAATCAGCCCCAGCATTTT.

This sequence joins TRBV13 and TRBJ2-2; D may be TRBD1 (6 bases). Trimming left V 5 bases short and J 4 bases short, with 14 bases between. Germline V gene data show CDR1 as PRHDT and CDR2 as FYEKMQ (reference sequence). CDR3 size: 15 residues. For the CDR3, the DNA is TGTGCCAGCAGCCGACAGGCTTCGGGCACCGGGGAGCTGTTTTTT. Protein: CASSRQASGTGELFF.

DNA of the CDR3: TGTGCCAGCAGCTCCGTTGGGGGTCGGTACGAGCAGTACTTC. This sequence encodes CASSSVGGRYEQYF. The V gene is TRBV28, the J gene TRBJ2-7; D is tentatively TRBD1 or TRBD2 (5 bases each). Germline V lookup: CDR1 MDHEN, CDR2 SYDVKM. This CDR3 has 14 amino acids. Trimming left V 6 bases short and J 4 bases short, with 16 bases between.

This clonotype was counted a few times. This chain connects TRBV9 to TRBJ2-3, with 7 bases aligning to TRBD1. Germline V gene lookup returns CDR1 SGDLS and CDR2 YYNGEE. There are 15 residues in the CDR3. Trimming removed 4 bases from V and 5 bases from J; junction bases left unmatched: 10. CDR3 DNA: TGTGCCAGCAGCACAGGACAGCCAGGGGGAGATACGCAGTATTTT. As protein: CASSTGQPGGDTQYF.

The chain is built from TRBV20-1 and TRBJ1-2; D may be TRBD1 (6 bases). The V and J ends lost 6 bases and 4 bases respectively, with 18 bases between them. The CDR3 totals 14 residues. Germline lookup yields CDR1 DFQATT and CDR2 SNEGSKA (reference sequence). The CDR3 DNA is TGCAGTGCGCCCCCGGGGGGGGCAGGCTATGGCTACACCTTC. Its translation is CSAPPGGAGYGYTF.

The V gene is TRBV5-1, the J gene TRBJ1-5, with D hard to call. This CDR3 is 14 amino acids long. V dropped 4 bases and J dropped 7 bases, with 15 bases sitting between them. The germline gives CDR1 SGHRS, CDR2 YFSETQ. The CDR3 protein is CASSPLVGGQPQHF. The CDR3 bases are TGCGCCAGCAGCCCTCTGGTGGGCGGGCAGCCCCAGCATTTT.

This clonotype came up a few times. The chain combines TRBV20-1 with TRBJ2-5, with TRBD1 identical over 7 bases. CDR1 is DFQATT and CDR2 is SNEGSKA in the germline V gene (reference sequence). V shed 2 bases and J 4 bases; nucleotides not matched to a gene: 7. The CDR3 contains 14 residues. The CDR3 region has the DNA TGCAGTGCTAGACCGACAGGGCTGGGAGAGACCCAGTACTTC. It codes for CSARPTGLGETQYF.

The chain has TRBV25-1 and TRBJ1-2; TRBD1 aligns across 7 bases. V was clipped by 4 bases and J by 1 base; unmatched bases: 3. The CDR3 is 14 residues long. Germline V CDR1 and CDR2: MGHDK, SYGVNS. The CDR3 bases are TGTGCCAGCAGTGTCGCAGGGGGTAACTATGGCTACACCTTC. This encodes CASSVAGGNYGYTF.